The rows below give T cell receptor beta chains drawn from one sample of a study of graft-versus-host responses after intestinal transplantation. Using immunoSEQ multiplex PCR, the repertoire was profiled, and TCRdb retains in-frame clones only, with some absent. The sample has around 12,000 clones, 80% to 95% seen once. Material: PBMCs, obtained approximately 960 days after intestinal transplantation. The receptor source for this set is a human patient who received an intestinal transplant, so some T cells may come from the graft donor. Each CDR3 is given with its conserved first and last residue. Fields, in order: V gene, clone size, J gene, D gene, CDR3 DNA, CDR3 protein. D genes are given only for firm matches. Part of the rows lack a size; the others show once, few, many or a class for expanded clones.

v_call: TRBV6-5; clone_size: NA; j_call: TRBJ1-1; d_call: NA; cdr3_nt: TGTGCCAGCAGTTACTCCGGGCGAACTGAAGCTTTCTTT; cdr3_aa: CASSYSGRTEAFF
v_call: TRBV5-1; clone_size: NA; j_call: TRBJ1-1; d_call: TRBD1; cdr3_nt: TGCGCCAGCAGCAGAACAGGGGTGGCGAACACTGAAGCTTTCTTT; cdr3_aa: CASSRTGVANTEAFF
v_call: TRBV7-9; clone_size: NA; j_call: TRBJ2-3; d_call: NA; cdr3_nt: TGTGCCAGCAGCCCCGGTGAGAGAAATACAGATACGCAGTATTTT; cdr3_aa: CASSPGERNTDTQYF
v_call: TRBV6-5; clone_size: NA; j_call: TRBJ2-7; d_call: TRBD1; cdr3_nt: TGTGCCAGCAGTTACTCGGCAGGGACAGGCTACGAGCAGTACTTC; cdr3_aa: CASSYSAGTGYEQYF
v_call: TRBV5-4; clone_size: NA; j_call: TRBJ2-7; d_call: NA; cdr3_nt: TGTGCCAGCAGCTTGCGGGGCATGGACTACGAGCAGTACTTC; cdr3_aa: CASSLRGMDYEQYF
v_call: TRBV27; clone_size: NA; j_call: TRBJ2-3; d_call: TRBD2; cdr3_nt: TGTGCCAGCACCACTAGCGGTGATACGCAGTATTTT; cdr3_aa: CASTTSGDTQYF
v_call: TRBV5-8; clone_size: NA; j_call: TRBJ2-7; d_call: NA; cdr3_nt: TGTGCCAGCAGCGCGGATCCCTACGAGCAGTACTTC; cdr3_aa: CASSADPYEQYF
v_call: TRBV2; clone_size: NA; j_call: TRBJ2-7; d_call: NA; cdr3_nt: TGTGCCAGCAGTGGAGGGGGAGATACGGAGGAGCAGTACTTC; cdr3_aa: CASSGGGDTEEQYF
v_call: TRBV18; clone_size: NA; j_call: TRBJ1-4; d_call: TRBD1; cdr3_nt: TGTGCCAGCTCACCAAGGACAGGGGGTGAAAAACTGTTTTTT; cdr3_aa: CASSPRTGGEKLFF
v_call: TRBV21-1; clone_size: NA; j_call: TRBJ2-2; d_call: NA; cdr3_nt: TGTGCCAGCAGCAAAGTTGCCCAGCCGAACACCGGGGAGCTGTTTTTT; cdr3_aa: CASSKVAQPNTGELFF
v_call: TRBV5-4; clone_size: NA; j_call: TRBJ1-1; d_call: NA; cdr3_nt: TGTGCCAGCAGCTTGGGAACCAGCTCTTACACTGAAGCTTTCTTT; cdr3_aa: CASSLGTSSYTEAFF
v_call: TRBV11-2; clone_size: NA; j_call: TRBJ1-2; d_call: NA; cdr3_nt: TGTGCCAGCAGCCCGATATTAGGGCGGCCCGGCTACACCTTC; cdr3_aa: CASSPILGRPGYTF
v_call: TRBV18; clone_size: NA; j_call: TRBJ2-2; d_call: TRBD2; cdr3_nt: TGTGCCAGCTCACCACCGTTGGGACTAGCGGCGAACACCGGGGAGCTGTTTTTT; cdr3_aa: CASSPPLGLAANTGELFF
v_call: TRBV7-9; clone_size: NA; j_call: TRBJ2-3; d_call: NA; cdr3_nt: TGTGCCAGCAGCCCCGACCGGACAGCGACAGATACGCAGTATTTT; cdr3_aa: CASSPDRTATDTQYF
v_call: TRBV5-4; clone_size: NA; j_call: TRBJ1-2; d_call: NA; cdr3_nt: TGTGCCAGCAGCTTGGCGGGGGGGTATGGCTACACCTTC; cdr3_aa: CASSLAGGYGYTF
v_call: TRBV5-4; clone_size: NA; j_call: TRBJ1-6; d_call: TRBD1; cdr3_nt: TGTGCCAGCACACGGCGGGACAGGGTGGCCGATAATTCACCCCTCCACTTT; cdr3_aa: CASTRRDRVADNSPLHF
v_call: TRBV14; clone_size: NA; j_call: TRBJ2-7; d_call: NA; cdr3_nt: TGTGCCAGCAGCCAAGGGGGTCTGAGGGATTACGAGCAGTACTTC; cdr3_aa: CASSQGGLRDYEQYF
v_call: TRBV7-3; clone_size: once; j_call: TRBJ1-3; d_call: NA; cdr3_nt: TGTGCCAGCAGCGGGGAGTCTGGAAACACCATATATTTT; cdr3_aa: CASSGESGNTIYF
v_call: TRBV5-6; clone_size: NA; j_call: TRBJ1-2; d_call: NA; cdr3_nt: TGTGCCAGCAGCTTGGGGATAGTCGGAGTTGGCTACACCTTC; cdr3_aa: CASSLGIVGVGYTF
v_call: TRBV6-6; clone_size: NA; j_call: TRBJ1-5; d_call: NA; cdr3_nt: TGTGCCAGCAGTTATGGGCAGGCGATTTGGCCCCAGCATTTT; cdr3_aa: CASSYGQAIWPQHF
v_call: TRBV5-1; clone_size: once; j_call: TRBJ1-2; d_call: NA; cdr3_nt: TGCGCCAGCAGCTTGGGTTGGGGGGCGCGGACTGGCTACACCTTC; cdr3_aa: CASSLGWGARTGYTF
v_call: TRBV5-1; clone_size: NA; j_call: TRBJ2-3; d_call: TRBD2; cdr3_nt: TGCGCCAGCAGCCCCGGACTAGCACCCACAGATACGCAGTATTTT; cdr3_aa: CASSPGLAPTDTQYF
v_call: TRBV11-3; clone_size: few; j_call: TRBJ2-3; d_call: TRBD2; cdr3_nt: TGTGCCAGCAGTCTAGGGACTAGCGGGGTCACAGATACGCAGTATTTT; cdr3_aa: CASSLGTSGVTDTQYF
v_call: TRBV6-5; clone_size: NA; j_call: TRBJ1-1; d_call: NA; cdr3_nt: TGTGCCAGCAGTGCCTATCAGGACACTGAAGCTTTCTTT; cdr3_aa: CASSAYQDTEAFF
v_call: TRBV11-1; clone_size: once; j_call: TRBJ2-1; d_call: NA; cdr3_nt: TGTGCCAGCAGCTTAGCAGGGTACCCCTACAATGAGCAGTTCTTC; cdr3_aa: CASSLAGYPYNEQFF
v_call: TRBV7-9; clone_size: NA; j_call: TRBJ2-7; d_call: TRBD1; cdr3_nt: TGTGCCAGCAGCTTTCGGACAGGGGGCTCGTACGAGCAGTACTTC; cdr3_aa: CASSFRTGGSYEQYF
v_call: TRBV5-1; clone_size: NA; j_call: TRBJ2-2; d_call: NA; cdr3_nt: TGCGCCAGCAGCTTGCAGACAGGGAACACCGGGGAGCTGTTTTTT; cdr3_aa: CASSLQTGNTGELFF
v_call: TRBV9; clone_size: NA; j_call: TRBJ2-1; d_call: TRBD2; cdr3_nt: TGTGCCAGCAGCCCCCGACCGGGACTAGCGGGCAATGAGCAGTTCTTC; cdr3_aa: CASSPRPGLAGNEQFF
v_call: TRBV2; clone_size: NA; j_call: TRBJ2-1; d_call: TRBD2; cdr3_nt: TGTGCCAGGAGAGAACGGGGGGACGAGCAGTTCTTC; cdr3_aa: CARRERGDEQFF
v_call: TRBV9; clone_size: NA; j_call: TRBJ1-1; d_call: NA; cdr3_nt: TGTGCCAGCAGCGTAGGAGGAGGGGCGGAAGCTTTCTTT; cdr3_aa: CASSVGGGAEAFF
v_call: TRBV9; clone_size: NA; j_call: TRBJ2-3; d_call: TRBD2; cdr3_nt: TGTGCCAGCAGCGTCCTACTAGCGGGGAAAGGGGATACGCAGTATTTT; cdr3_aa: CASSVLLAGKGDTQYF
v_call: TRBV19; clone_size: once; j_call: TRBJ1-5; d_call: NA; cdr3_nt: TGTGCCAGTACCTACGAGCGGAGGGCTCAGCCCCAGCATTTT; cdr3_aa: CASTYERRAQPQHF
v_call: TRBV5-6; clone_size: few; j_call: TRBJ2-3; d_call: NA; cdr3_nt: TGTGCCAGCAGCCGTCCGGAAACAGATACGCAGTATTTT; cdr3_aa: CASSRPETDTQYF
v_call: TRBV6-5; clone_size: once; j_call: TRBJ2-7; d_call: NA; cdr3_nt: TGTGCCAGCAGCCCCGGCCATAGGGATCCCTACGAGCAGTACTTC; cdr3_aa: CASSPGHRDPYEQYF
v_call: TRBV5-4; clone_size: NA; j_call: TRBJ1-2; d_call: NA; cdr3_nt: TGTGCCAGCAGCTTGGCCCCGGGGGACTATGGCTACACCTTC; cdr3_aa: CASSLAPGDYGYTF
v_call: TRBV6-5; clone_size: NA; j_call: TRBJ2-3; d_call: NA; cdr3_nt: TGTGCCAGCAGTTACTCGGTGGGGGTAGATACGCAGTATTTT; cdr3_aa: CASSYSVGVDTQYF